The 7 T cell receptor beta chains below come from one sample, sequenced in a study of T cells in Graves' hyperthyroidism and ophthalmopathy. There were TCR beta CDR3 regions amplified from RNA transcripts. During a first-round RT-PCR of the TCR CDR3, the HTBI primer set was used. TCRdb re-analysed the multiplex PCR reads in MiXCR, keeping a single row per CDR3 protein. Among 350,000 to 450,000 distinct CDR3 sequences listed, 11% to 15% were seen once. The sequenced material came from blood. These receptor sequences come from a man aged 45-65 years with Graves' ophthalmopathy.

The genes are TRBV28 and TRBJ1-4; the D gene is possibly TRBD1 (5 bases). With 6 bases removed from V and 8 bases from J, the gap between germline ends came to 16 bases. CDR3 length: 14 residues. CDR1 and CDR2 (germline): MDHEN, SYDVKM. As DNA, the CDR3 is TGTGCCAGCAGATTACAGGAGCCGGGGGAAAAACTGTTTTTT. Translating it yields CASRLQEPGEKLFF.

V gene TRBV6-1 combines with J gene TRBJ1-2; D not resolved. The V end was cut by 7 bases, the J end by 5 bases, with 8 bases between. This CDR3 contains 11 residues. Germline loops: CDR1 MNHNS, CDR2 SASEGT. Here the CDR3 DNA reads TGTGCCAGCACCTCGGAATATGGCTACACCTTC. This codes for CASTSEYGYTF.

This clonotype appeared many times. The chain couples TRBV11-2 to TRBJ2-1, with 11 bases that match TRBD2. CDR1 is SGHAT, CDR2 FQNNGV, per germline. The CDR3 runs to 15 residues. The trim removed 4 bases at V and 8 bases at J, leaving 7 bases unmatched. CDR3 protein: CASSSLAGGPHEQFF. The CDR3 DNA follows: TGTGCCAGCAGCTCCTTAGCGGGAGGGCCCCATGAGCAGTTCTTC.

This clonotype was observed a handful of times. V usage is TRBV24-1 and J usage is TRBJ2-5; TRBD2 matches 7 bases. The V and J ends lost 4 bases and 5 bases, in that order; junction bases with no gene match: 9. The CDR3 totals 15 residues. CDR1 and CDR2 (germline): KGHDR, SFDVKD. CDR3 region: CATSESGAHGETQYF. The CDR3 bases are TGTGCCACCAGTGAGAGCGGGGCTCATGGGGAGACCCAGTACTTC.

This clonotype was recorded at least ten times. The V and J genes are TRBV18 and TRBJ1-1; 10 bases line up with TRBD1. The germline V gene has CDR1 KGHSH and CDR2 LQKENI. The junction had 7 bases not matched to a gene; V was cut back by 2 bases and J by 4 bases. CDR3 length: 16 residues. The CDR3 spells CASSPWGQGWVTEAFF. The CDR3 region has the DNA TGTGCCAGCTCACCATGGGGACAGGGGTGGGTCACTGAAGCTTTCTTT.

This clonotype was detected only a few times. The genes are TRBV12-3 or TRBV12-4 and TRBJ2-5; the match to TRBD2 covers 10 bases. CDR3 length: 14 residues. V shed 6 bases, J shed 1 base, and the junction held 2 bases outside the gene matches. The CDR3 DNA reads as TGTGCCAGCAGACTAGCGGGAACCCAAGAGACCCAGTACTTC. This sequence encodes CASRLAGTQETQYF.

There are many counts of this clonotype. The chain recombines TRBV20-1 with TRBJ2-7, with D possibly TRBD2 on 5 matching bases. Trimming stripped 6 bases from V and 3 bases from J, with 9 bases between. In germline, CDR1 is DFQATT, CDR2 SNEGSKA (reference sequence). CDR3 length: 11 residues. CDR3 DNA sequence: TGCAGTGCCGTCCGGGACTACGAGCAGTACTTC. It is translated as CSAVRDYEQYF.